This paragraph covers one T cell receptor beta chain sequence. The antigen is undetermined. The germline CDR1 and CDR2 sequences are MDHEN and SYDVKM. CDR3 length: 13 residues. V lost 7 bases to trimming and J lost 9 bases; unmatched junction nucleotides: 7. Profiling relied on immunoSEQ multiplex PCR, and the TCRdb table lists in-frame clones only, not all of them. The sample holds 45,000 to 60,000 clones, about 85% seen once. This record comes from a study of T cell responses to AZD1222 COVID-19 vaccine. Study-level background: Whether given at about 4 or about 12 weeks, second doses were pooled.

General observations from the study: Most donors were white British, females outnumbered males, and clonal diversity was possibly underestimated. Spike was spanned by vaccine-associated CD4 TCRs, which were dominant at 160-218 and 743-854. Nearly half of spike-specific TCRs reportedly target unmutated variant regions.

The origin of this receptor is an adult in good health. The V call is TRBV28, the J call TRBJ1-5; 9 bases line up with TRBD1. The sequencing used peripheral blood, collected on day 0 of AZD1222 vaccination. CDR3 sequence: CASIPGQGLPQHF. The CDR3 bases are TGTGCCAGCATACCGGGACAGGGACTGCCCCAGCATTTT.